The TCR beta chain described here comes from a study of blood T cell repertoires in COVID-19. Study overall: Sites in the United States, Italy and Spain provided acute and convalescent COVID-19 samples. The cDNA or gDNA used as material had been derived from T cells, B-cell-depleted T cells, or PBMCs.

After removal of 7 bases from V and 0 bases from J, the junction contained 8 bases not matched to a gene. This CDR3 region has 15 residues. Germline V gene data show CDR1 as LNHDA and CDR2 as SQIVND (reference sequence). Authors' processing steps: For nucleated cells, counts were estimated from reference gene primer amplification. Profiling relied on immunoSEQ multiplex PCR, and the TCRdb table lists in-frame clones only, not all of them. V and J calls plus clone size are reproduced from that table; the DNA served to infer D and trimming. In the table there are a few hundred thousand clones, 80% to 90% of which are singletons.

J is TRBJ2-7 and V is TRBV19, with 8 bases aligning to TRBD1. Sequenced material: peripheral blood. This clonotype was obtained from a man in his 60s with acute or convalescent COVID-19. This CDR3 is CASKKTGENSYEQYF. CDR3 bases: TGTGCCAGTAAAAAGACAGGGGAAAACTCCTACGAGCAGTACTTC.